This T cell receptor beta chain was profiled in a study of cytomegalovirus exposure and HLA in healthy donors. CDR3 length: 17 amino acids. V was cut by 7 bases and J by 0 bases, with 21 bases left in between. It was with 60 Vbeta and 13 Jbeta primers that the PCR ran. Using immunoSEQ multiplex PCR, the repertoire was profiled, and TCRdb retains in-frame clones only, with some absent. Found here are around 300,000 clones, 84% of them singletons; the top ten hold 1.5% to 2.5%. Sequencing input: PBMCs. The TCR sequence derives from a woman between 40 and 55 years old in good health and CMV-seropositive. The gene calls are TRBV23-1 and TRBJ1-1; possible D gene TRBD1, 5 bases. TRBV23-1 is an open reading frame, and its role is uncertain. The CDR3: CASNPRGGVSMNTEAFF. In DNA form, the CDR3 reads TGCGCCAGCAATCCCCGGGGCGGGGTTTCCATGAACACTGAAGCTTTCTTT.